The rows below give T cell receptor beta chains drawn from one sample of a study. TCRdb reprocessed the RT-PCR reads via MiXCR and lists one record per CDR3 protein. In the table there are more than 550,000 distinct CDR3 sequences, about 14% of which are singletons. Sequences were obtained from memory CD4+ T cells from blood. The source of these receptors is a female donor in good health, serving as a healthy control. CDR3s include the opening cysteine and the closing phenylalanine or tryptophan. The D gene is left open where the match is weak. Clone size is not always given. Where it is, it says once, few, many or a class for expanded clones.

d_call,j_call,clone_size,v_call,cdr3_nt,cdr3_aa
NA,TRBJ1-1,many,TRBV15,TGTGCCACCAGCAGTATAATACAGGGCCTCGGAGCTTTCTTT,CATSSIIQGLGAFF
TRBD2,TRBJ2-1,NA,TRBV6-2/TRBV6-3,TGTGCCAGCACCCCAGGACTAGCGGGAGCCAATGAGCAGTTCTTC,CASTPGLAGANEQFF
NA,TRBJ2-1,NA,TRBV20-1,TGCAGTGCTAGAGAATACAGGACCTACAATGAGCAGTTCTTC,CSAREYRTYNEQFF
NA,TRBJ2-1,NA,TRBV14,TGTGCCAGCAGGGGCCGGGGCTTCAATGAGCAGTTCTTC,CASRGRGFNEQFF
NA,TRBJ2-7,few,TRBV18,TGTGCCAGCTCAGCGTGGTTGAGTCTGAGCTCCTACGAGCAGTACTTC,CASSAWLSLSSYEQYF
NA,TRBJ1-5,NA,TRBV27,TGTGCCAGCAGTTTAATGTCAGGATTTCAGCCCCAGCATTTT,CASSLMSGFQPQHF
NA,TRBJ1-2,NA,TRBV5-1,TGCGCCAGCAGCTTGGACCCCGGAGGGACTGGGGGCTACACCTTC,CASSLDPGGTGGYTF
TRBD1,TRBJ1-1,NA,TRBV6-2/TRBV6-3,TGTGCCAGCAGCGACAGGGTCGGGGGCTACCGGGGGACTGAAGCTTTCTTT,CASSDRVGGYRGTEAFF
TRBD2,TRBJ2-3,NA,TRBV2,TGTGCCAGCAGTCCCGAGACAGCGGGGAGCACAGATACGCAGTATTTT,CASSPETAGSTDTQYF
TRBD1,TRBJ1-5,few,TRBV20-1,TGCAGTGCCCCCCCCTCAGACAGGGACTTGGGGGGTCAGCATTTT,CSAPPSDRDLGGQHF
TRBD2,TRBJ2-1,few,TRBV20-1,TGCAGTGCCACGGCGGGAGACCTCTCCTACAATGAGCAGTTCTTC,CSATAGDLSYNEQFF
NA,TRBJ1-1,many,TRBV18,TGTGCCAGCTCACCAGAAGGCACTGAAGCTTTCTTT,CASSPEGTEAFF
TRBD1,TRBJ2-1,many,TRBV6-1,TGTGCCAGCAGTGAAGGGGGACAGGTGGAGGAGCAGTTCTTC,CASSEGGQVEEQFF
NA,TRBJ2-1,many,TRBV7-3,TGTGCCAGCAGCTCCCAGGACGGGCCGTTTGAGCAGTTCTTC,CASSSQDGPFEQFF
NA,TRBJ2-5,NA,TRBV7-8,TGTGCCAGCAGCTTAGAGACTTGGGAGACCCAGTACTTC,CASSLETWETQYF
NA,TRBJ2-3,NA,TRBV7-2,TGTGCCAGCAGCTTAGCAGAAGGTTTTAGCACAGATACGCAGTATTTT,CASSLAEGFSTDTQYF
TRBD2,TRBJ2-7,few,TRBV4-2,TGTGCCAGCAGCCAAGATCTGCAGACTAGCGGGAGCTACGAGCAGTACTTC,CASSQDLQTSGSYEQYF
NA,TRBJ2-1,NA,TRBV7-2,TGTGCCAGCAGCTTAGTTGGGCGGGGGCCGGACAATGAGCAGTTCTTC,CASSLVGRGPDNEQFF
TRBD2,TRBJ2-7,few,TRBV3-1,TGTGCCAGCAGCCAAGTAGGGCTAGCGGGAGACGAGCAGTACTTC,CASSQVGLAGDEQYF
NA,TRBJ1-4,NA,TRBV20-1,TGCAGTGCTAGAGTGGGCAGTACTAATGAAAAACTGTTTTTT,CSARVGSTNEKLFF
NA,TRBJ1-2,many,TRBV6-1,TGTGCCAGCATGGGGGGATGGGGGACACAGCTGCCCCAAGACTTC,CASMGGWGTQLPQDF
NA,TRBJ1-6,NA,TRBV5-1,TGCGCCAGCACCTTGTGGGAGCATAATTCACCCCTCCACTTT,CASTLWEHNSPLHF
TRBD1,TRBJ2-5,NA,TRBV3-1,TGTGCCAGCCGCGCAACGGGACAGGGTCGAGAGACCCAGTACTTC,CASRATGQGRETQYF
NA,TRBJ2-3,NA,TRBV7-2,TGTGCCAGCAGCCCTAGAAGAGACGCAGATACGCAGTATTTT,CASSPRRDADTQYF